This T cell receptor beta chain was sequenced during a study of blood T cell repertoires in COVID-19. This clone was seen a single time. Assay: immunoSEQ multiplex PCR; the TCRdb copy retains only in-frame clones and omits some. This sample has some 28,000 clones, with less than 80% found just once. The TCR comes from a man aged 65 to 85 with acute or convalescent COVID-19. Source material: peripheral blood.

Here the CDR3 reads CASSLRTRSSYEQYF. The CDR3 DNA sequence: TGTGCCAGCAGCCTTCGGACACGGAGCTCCTACGAGCAGTACTTC. The V gene is TRBV5-5, the J gene TRBJ2-7; D perhaps matches TRBD1 (5 bases). V lost 4 bases and J 0 bases, leaving 14 bases between the germline ends. This CDR3 is 15 amino acids long. Germline assignment: CDR1 SGHKS and CDR2 YYEKEE (reference sequence).